The T cell receptor beta chain under discussion was sequenced for a study of cytomegalovirus exposure and HLA in healthy donors. This clone was counted only a few times. Germline V gene data show CDR1 as MNHEY and CDR2 as SVGAGI. Between the trimmed V and J ends, which lost 6 bases and 5 bases, there was a span of 8 bases. The CDR3 runs 13 residues. PCR involved 60 Vbeta and 13 Jbeta primers. Profiled with immunoSEQ multiplex PCR; TCRdb holds only in-frame clones, not every one. The profile shows 95,000 to 150,000 clones, around two thirds of them singletons. The sequence was obtained from a woman in her forties in good health and CMV-seropositive. The chain employs TRBV6-5 and TRBJ1-6; no definite D call. The material sequenced was PBMCs. The CDR3 region has the DNA TGTGCCAGCAGGGCAACCGATAATTCACCCCTCCACTTT. Its protein is CASRATDNSPLHF.